The entry below describes one T cell receptor (beta chain). The antigen is not known. These data come from a study of T cell responses to AZD1222 COVID-19 vaccine. Notes on the study in general: Possibly, clonal diversity was underestimated; donors were largely white British and included more females.

TCRdb's table, derived via immunoSEQ multiplex PCR, lists solely in-frame clones and lacks some. The data hold roughly 50,000 clones, with about 89% observed a single time. V was clipped by 6 bases and J by 3 bases, with 17 bases between them. CDR1 MGHRA and CDR2 YSYEKL come from the germline V gene. CDR3 length: 15 residues. The sequence was collected from an adult who received the AZD1222 COVID-19 vaccine. The sample consisted of peripheral blood, taken 28 days after the second AZD1222 dose. The chain carries TRBV4-1 and TRBJ2-5; D may be TRBD2 (7 bases). CDR3 nucleotide sequence: TGCGCCAGCAGTCCCTCCGGGGGGCTGGAAGAGACCCAGTACTTC. This codes for CASSPSGGLEETQYF.